What follows describes a single T cell receptor (beta chain). The library labeled individual cDNA molecules by adding unique molecular identifiers to them. TCRdb called the RACE reads again in MiXCR, with one record for every CDR3 protein. In the table there are 300,000 to 400,000 distinct CDR3 sequences, about 7% of which are singletons. Germline V gene data show CDR1 as MNHNY and CDR2 as SVGAGI (reference sequence). Trimming pared 5 bases from V and 4 bases from J, leaving 17 bases between. This CDR3 is 15 amino acids long. Time point indicated: patch test 1, 2 weeks after DPC sensitization. The treatment was: therapeutic diphenylcyclopropenone sensitization with weekly scalp DPC. The data belong to a study of human T cells and chemical hapten exposure. In the study overall: A 2 cm by 2 cm inner upper arm patch received 2% DPC for sensitization.

This sequence was found in a woman under 30 with alopecia areata. Some clones in this sample may be carry-over from other donors' samples. Sequenced material: whole blood, taken in connection with sensitization to the hapten diphenylcyclopropenone (DPC). The chain is built from TRBV6-6 and TRBJ1-1, with D unclear. This CDR3 reads CASSVRAGGLTEAFF. CDR3 DNA: TGTGCCAGCAGTGTCCGGGCAGGAGGTCTCACTGAAGCTTTCTTT.